What follows are 9 T cell receptor beta chains derived from one specimen sequenced in a study of blood T cell repertoires in COVID-19. Assay: immunoSEQ multiplex PCR; the TCRdb copy retains only in-frame clones and omits some. The data contain about 150,000 clones, about 86% of them singletons. Sequenced material: PBMCs or T cells enriched from blood (not recorded which). Receptors originate from a man between 50 and 59 years old who had recovered from COVID-19.

The chain has TRBV3-1 (or the pseudogene TRBV3-2) and TRBJ2-3; D is unclear. The CDR3 is made up of 15 amino acids. Trimming stripped 4 bases from V and 0 bases from J, with 11 bases between. Germline-derived CDR1 and CDR2 are LGHDT and YNNKEL (reference sequence). The CDR3 spells CASSRRQGSTDTQYF. CDR3 sequence (DNA): TGTGCCAGCAGCCGAAGACAAGGTAGCACAGATACGCAGTATTTT.

This chain connects TRBV25-1 to TRBJ1-6; D is unresolved. Trimming cost V 8 bases and J 0 bases, with 5 bases left between them. This CDR3 contains 13 residues. Germline lookup yields CDR1 MGHDK and CDR2 SYGVNS. The CDR3 DNA reads TGTGCCAGCGGGAGCTCCTATAATTCACCCCTCCACTTT. Its protein is CASGSSYNSPLHF.

Details on this clone: The same CDR3 also results from other DNA sequences found in this sample. J is TRBJ1-4 and V is TRBV5-1; tentative D call: TRBD1 (5 bases). CDR1 SGHRS and CDR2 YFSETQ come from the germline V gene. The CDR3 extends over 14 amino acids. Between the trimmed V and J ends, which lost 0 bases and 7 bases, there was a span of 10 bases. CDR3 DNA: TGCGCCAGCAGCTTGGCCGGGACTGGTGAAAAACTGTTTTTT. Amino acid sequence: CASSLAGTGEKLFF.

This chain uses TRBV7-2 with TRBJ2-1, with 9 nucleotides matching TRBD2. This CDR3 has 16 amino acids. The ends lost 8 bases at V and 1 base at J; junction bases unmatched: 9. Germline CDR1 SGHTA, CDR2 FQGNSA. Here the CDR3 reads CASVSGGQRSYNEQFF. The CDR3 nucleotides read TGTGCCAGCGTAAGCGGGGGGCAAAGGTCCTACAATGAGCAGTTCTTC. Using reference TRBV7-2 and TRBJ2-1 for the parts outside the CDR3, the full variable domain is GAGVSQSPSNKVTEKGKDVELRCDPISGHTALYWYRQSLGQGLEFLIYFQGNSAPDKSGLPSDRFSAERTGGSVSTLTIQRTQQEDSAVYLCASVSGGQRSYNEQFFGPGTRLTVL.

The chain is built from TRBV4-1 and TRBJ1-3, with D tentatively TRBD1 (5 bases). This CDR3 has 17 residues. Germline CDR1 MGHRA, CDR2 YSYEKL. V gave up 0 bases and J gave up 1 base, with 13 bases separating them. CDR3 sequence: CASSQDRRGESGNTIYF. CDR3 coding DNA: TGCGCCAGCAGCCAAGATCGGAGGGGCGAGTCTGGAAACACCATATATTTT.

CDR3 residues: CAWSAGTGETQYF. CDR3 DNA sequence: TGTGCCTGGAGTGCCGGGACAGGAGAGACCCAGTACTTC. The chain links TRBV30 to TRBJ2-5; 8 bases are a match to TRBD1. Per germline, CDR1 GTSNPN and CDR2 SVGIG (reference sequence). V was clipped by 1 base and J by 4 bases; unmatched bases: 2. The CDR3 contains 13 residues.

The V call is TRBV21-1, the J call TRBJ1-5; TRBD1 is taken as the D call from the table, unchecked against the DNA. TRBV21-1 is deemed a pseudogene. The CDR3 length is 15 residues. CDR3 DNA sequence: TGTGCCAGCAGCAAAGATGCAGGGGCCGGCCAGCCCCAGCATTTT. Protein: CASSKDAGAGQPQHF.

The V and J genes are TRBV19 and TRBJ1-5, with TRBD1 as a possible D gene (5 bases). There are 15 residues in the CDR3. Trimming cost V 3 bases and J 4 bases, with 13 bases left between them. CDR1 is LNHDA and CDR2 is SQIVND in the germline V gene (reference sequence). The CDR3 bases are TGTGCCAGTAGTATCAAAGGGGTTGGAAATCAGCCCCAGCATTTT. This sequence encodes CASSIKGVGNQPQHF.

The chain joins TRBV7-9 to TRBJ1-2, with a weak D call TRBD1 (5 bases). Germline CDR1 and CDR2: SEHNR and FQNEAQ (reference sequence). This CDR3 comprises 14 residues. Trimming took 0 bases from V and 6 from J, leaving 11 bases between them. This CDR3 reads CASSLAGTRHGYTF. The CDR3 coding sequence is TGTGCCAGCAGCTTAGCCGGGACTCGTCATGGCTACACCTTC.